A single T cell receptor (beta chain) is shown here with its context. Its target is not known. CDR3 length equals 16 residues. CDR1 is LGHNA, CDR2 YSLEER, per germline. Trimming pared 0 bases from V and 0 bases from J, leaving 11 bases between. Method: immunoSEQ multiplex PCR; TCRdb's copy keeps in-frame clones and lacks some. Of around 60,000 clones detected, 81% appear once; the ten largest clones hold 20% to 30%. Second-dose schedules of about 4 or about 12 weeks were combined. This sample was taken from a study of T cell responses to AZD1222 COVID-19 vaccine. Study-level findings and limits: Only a handful of individuals given AZD1222 were seropositive at baseline. A rise in Spike-specific TCR breadth and depth followed two AZD1222 doses.

V usage is TRBV4-3 and J usage is TRBJ1-2; D may be TRBD1 (5 bases). This TCR was sampled from an adult who received the AZD1222 COVID-19 vaccine. The sample here was peripheral blood, taken 28 days after the second AZD1222 dose. CDR3 sequence (DNA): TGCGCCAGCAGCCAAGATTGGGGCTCAGCTAACTATGGCTACACCTTC. It codes for CASSQDWGSANYGYTF.